This passage covers 15 T cell receptor beta chains from one sample sequenced in a study of T cells in Graves' hyperthyroidism and ophthalmopathy. Researchers amplified the TCR beta CDR3 regions from RNA transcripts. The TCR CDR3 was amplified in a first-round RT-PCR using the HTBI primer set. One entry per CDR3 protein, called by TCRdb with MiXCR from the multiplex PCR reads. In the table there are roughly 710,000 distinct CDR3 sequences, 35% of which are singletons. The source material was blood. Receptors were obtained from a woman aged 40 to 50 with Graves' hyperthyroidism.

The gene calls are TRBV7-2 and TRBJ2-7; TRBD1 is a possible D gene (6 bases). CDR1 and CDR2 from the germline V gene are SGHTA and FQGNSA. V dropped 1 base and J dropped 1 base, with 20 bases sitting between them. This CDR3 spans 18 amino acids. The chain's CDR3 is CASSLGGPVQGRSYEQYF. The CDR3, as DNA: TGTGCCAGCAGCTTAGGAGGTCCCGTACAGGGAAGGTCCTACGAGCAGTACTTC.

This clonotype turned up a few times. The chain combines TRBV5-4 with TRBJ2-5; the match to TRBD1 covers 7 bases. The CDR3 has 16 residues. V lost 5 bases, J lost 3 bases, and 13 bases stayed unmatched. CDR1 and CDR2 (germline): SGHNT, YYREEE (reference sequence). CDR3 coding DNA: TGTGCCAGCAGTCCACCCAGAGGACAGGCGAAAGAGACCCAGTACTTC. Translation: CASSPPRGQAKETQYF.

The chain employs TRBV6-5 and TRBJ2-7; TRBD2 matches at 7 bases. The CDR3 is 14 amino acids. Losses at the gene ends were 8 bases for V and 3 bases for J; bases not matched to a gene: 10. Germline V lookup: CDR1 MNHEY, CDR2 SVGAGI. CDR3 protein: CASSPAAGVYEQYF. In DNA, the CDR3 is TGTGCCAGCTCGCCGGCCGCGGGGGTCTACGAGCAGTACTTC.

This clonotype was observed at least ten times. This chain links TRBV7-9 with TRBJ1-2, with TRBD1 as a possible D gene (5 bases). The CDR3 runs 15 residues. V was pared by 6 bases and J by 2 bases, with 16 bases between. The V gene's germline CDR1 is SEHNR and CDR2 FQNEAQ (reference sequence). The CDR3 region has the DNA TGTGCCAGCAGTTATTCAGGGACCCCAAACTATGGCTACACCTTC. It yields the protein CASSYSGTPNYGYTF.

The chain links TRBV4-2 to TRBJ2-2, with 9 nucleotides matching TRBD1. Per germline, CDR1 LGHNA and CDR2 YNFKEQ. V gave up 1 base and J gave up 8 bases; unmatched junction bases: 11. The CDR3 loop spans 17 amino acids. CDR3 protein: CASSQAPEQGAEGELFF. The DNA of the CDR3 is TGTGCCAGCAGCCAAGCCCCCGAACAGGGGGCGGAGGGGGAGCTGTTTTTT.

There are many counts of this clonotype. The chain uses TRBV2 and TRBJ1-6, with D hard to call. The germline V gene has CDR1 SNHLY and CDR2 FYNNEI. The CDR3 has 15 residues. Trimming cost V 5 bases and J 0 bases, with 8 bases left between them. CDR3 coding DNA: TGTGCCAGCAGTCTATCTAGCTCCTATAATTCACCCCTCCACTTT. Its translation is CASSLSSSYNSPLHF.

Many counts were recorded for this clonotype. CDR3 loop: CSVESPGDTEAFF. CDR3 nucleotides: TGCAGCGTTGAAAGTCCCGGGGACACTGAAGCTTTCTTT. The chain is built from TRBV29-1 and TRBJ1-1; D not certain. Germline lookup yields CDR1 SQVTM and CDR2 ANQGSEA. The CDR3 sequence is 13 residues long. V was cut by 2 bases and J by 3 bases, with 10 bases left in between.

CDR3 coding DNA: TGTGCCGCTCAACCGGGACGCGGTTCCACCGGGGAGCTGTTTTTT. It codes for CAAQPGRGSTGELFF. The chain links TRBV10-3 to TRBJ2-2; D tentatively fits TRBD1 or TRBD2 (5 bases each). Germline V CDR1 and CDR2: ENHRY, SYGVKD. The ends were cut back, 11 bases at V and 4 bases at J, with 20 bases in the middle. There are 15 residues in the CDR3.

This clonotype showed up many times. The chain has TRBV10-3 and TRBJ1-2; a weak D match, TRBD1 (5 bases). Deletions cut 6 bases from V and 6 bases from J, with 14 bases between. The CDR3 totals 13 residues. The germline V gene has CDR1 ENHRY and CDR2 SYGVKD. This chain's CDR3 is CAIRGGVGDGYTF. The CDR3 region has the DNA TGTGCCATCAGGGGAGGAGTGGGGGATGGCTACACCTTC.

This clonotype was seen only a few times. The genes are TRBV9 and TRBJ2-5; D gene unclear. The CDR3 is made up of 13 amino acids. The V gene's germline CDR1 is SGDLS and CDR2 YYNGEE. The ends were cut back, 3 bases at V and 1 base at J, with 7 bases in the middle. CDR3 coding DNA: TGTGCCAGCAGCGCGCCACGCCAAGAGACCCAGTACTTC. This codes for CASSAPRQETQYF.

This clonotype was seen repeatedly, ten times or more. The chain joins TRBV10-3 to TRBJ1-1; D is undetermined. Trimming took 6 bases from V and 4 from J, leaving 6 bases between them. Germline lookup yields CDR1 ENHRY and CDR2 SYGVKD. This CDR3 comprises 11 residues. The CDR3 sequence: CAISQATEAFF. CDR3 coding DNA: TGTGCCATCAGCCAGGCCACTGAAGCTTTCTTT.

This clonotype was found many times. The V call is TRBV7-9, the J call TRBJ1-3, with 7 bases that match TRBD1. CDR3 length equals 17 residues. Germline values: CDR1 SEHNR, CDR2 FQNEAQ (reference sequence). The V segment lost 2 bases and the J segment 4 bases; nucleotides outside the gene matches: 11. CDR3 amino acids: CASSLFLAEGAGNTIYF. The CDR3 nucleotides are TGTGCCAGCAGCTTATTTCTTGCTGAGGGGGCCGGAAACACCATATATTTT.

In its sample, this clonotype was seen many times. The chain employs TRBV7-9 and TRBJ2-6; D uncertain. CDR1 and CDR2 from the germline V gene are SEHNR and FQNEAQ (reference sequence). The V end was cut by 3 bases, the J end by 0 bases, with 15 bases between. The CDR3 spans 18 residues. The CDR3 protein is CASSFRTAGPSGANVLTF. The CDR3 nucleotides read TGTGCCAGCAGCTTTAGAACAGCCGGACCCTCTGGGGCCAACGTCCTGACTTTC.

The rearrangement uses TRBV29-1 and TRBJ2-5; 7 bases align to TRBD2. Germline CDR1 SQVTM, CDR2 ANQGSEA. V was clipped by 4 bases and J by 2 bases; unmatched bases: 13. There are 16 residues in the CDR3. In nucleotides, the CDR3 is TGCAGCGTTGGGGGGGGTCCCCAGGCCGGGCAAGAGACCCAGTACTTC. Encoded protein: CSVGGGPQAGQETQYF.

The chain has TRBV7-3 and TRBJ2-2, with D unresolved. This CDR3 has 17 residues. Per the germline V gene, CDR1 is SGHTA and CDR2 is FQGTGA. Trimming pared 8 bases from V and 2 bases from J, leaving 21 bases between. The CDR3 DNA sequence: TGTGCCAGCTCACGACACCTGGAAGGGCACAACACCGGGGAGCTGTTTTTT. Protein sequence: CASSRHLEGHNTGELFF.